This T cell receptor (beta chain) appears in the sequencing data of a study of shared T cell receptors in the human thymus. Clones were read by immunoSEQ multiplex PCR, and TCRdb kept only the in-frame ones, dropping some. Of 600,000 or so clones listed, approximately 87% are singletons. Trimming pared 4 bases from V and 6 bases from J, leaving 11 bases between. Germline V gene lookup returns CDR1 SGHDT and CDR2 YYEEEE. The CDR3 totals 13 residues. A further study also used this sample, focusing on human thymus T cells.

The sequencing sample was made of thymocytes. This TCR came from a boy younger than two with a congenital heart defect. V and J are TRBV5-6 and TRBJ2-1; perhaps TRBD2 as D (6 bases). The CDR3 bases are TGTGCCAGCAGCCGGGAGTATGTCAATGAGCAGTTCTTC. Protein sequence: CASSREYVNEQFF. Based on the CDR3 plus reference TRBV5-6 and TRBJ2-1, the full variable domain is DAGVTQSPTHLIKTRGQQVTLRCSPKSGHDTVSWYQQALGQGPQFIFQYYEEEERQRGNFPDRFSGHQFPNYSSELNVNALLLGDSALYLCASSREYVNEQFFGPGTRLTVL.